One and the same sample provided the 27 T cell receptor beta chains below, sequenced in a study of CD8+ T cells in alopecia areata. RNA extraction was followed by reverse transcription into cDNA, which acted as the sequencing template. Libraries were prepared by immunoSEQ multiplex PCR; TCRdb keeps only in-frame clonotypes and omits some of them. This sample has about 260,000 clones; 60% occur once, and the top ten carry about 0.93%. Treatment specified: oral pan-JAK inhibitor, 5-10 mg twice daily. The sequenced sample was CD4+ T cells sorted from blood, obtained at week 52, from a patient treated with tofacitinib. The receptors shown here come from a human donor with alopecia areata.

The chain employs TRBV6-5 and TRBJ1-1; D is possibly TRBD1 (6 bases). Germline V CDR1 and CDR2: MNHEY, SVGAGI. V was pared by 6 bases and J by 5 bases, with 13 bases between. This CDR3 is 13 amino acids long. The CDR3 DNA follows: TGTGCCAGCAGCTTAGGACAGACGACTGAAGCTTTCTTT. It codes for CASSLGQTTEAFF.

This clone was seen more than once but under ten times. CDR3 coding DNA: TGTGCCAGCTCAGTGCGACAGGGGGCCGGGGAGACCCAGTACTTC. Its translation: CASSVRQGAGETQYF. V is TRBV18 and J is TRBJ2-5; 10 bases line up with TRBD1. This CDR3 comprises 15 residues. From germline, CDR1 is KGHSH and CDR2 LQKENI. Losses at the gene ends were 5 bases for V and 5 bases for J; bases not matched to a gene: 8.

The chain uses TRBV20-1 and TRBJ1-2; D is undetermined. The CDR3 is 11 residues long. CDR1 DFQATT and CDR2 SNEGSKA come from the germline V gene (reference sequence). V lost 4 bases and J 7 bases, leaving 10 bases between the germline ends. This chain's CDR3 is CSATSSRGYTF. In DNA form, the CDR3 reads TGCAGTGCTACGAGTTCTCGTGGCTACACCTTC.

The V gene is TRBV29-1, the J gene TRBJ2-3; possibly TRBD1 or TRBD2 for D (5 bases each). Per the germline V gene, CDR1 is SQVTM and CDR2 is ANQGSEA. V was shortened by 3 bases and J by 10 bases, with 17 bases between the two germline ends. This CDR3 has 13 residues. DNA of the CDR3: TGCAGCGTTGACTTGGGACGGCAGGGCGCGCAGTATTTT. Its translation is CSVDLGRQGAQYF.

CDR3 sequence: CASSQESLTTQYF. CDR3 coding DNA: TGCGCCAGCAGCCAAGAAAGTTTGACGACTCAGTACTTC. The rearrangement uses TRBV4-1 and TRBJ2-7; no clear D. The CDR3 consists of 13 residues. The V end lost 0 bases, the J end lost 10 bases, and 13 bases lay between the germline ends. Germline V gene lookup returns CDR1 MGHRA and CDR2 YSYEKL.

This clone was counted once. This chain joins TRBV30 and TRBJ2-3; D ambiguous. From germline, CDR1 is GTSNPN and CDR2 SVGIG (reference sequence). The V gene lost 0 bases and the J gene lost 4 bases, with 5 bases spanning the gap. This CDR3 comprises 12 residues. The CDR3 reads CAWSVIADTQYF. The CDR3 DNA reads as TGTGCCTGGAGTGTAATTGCAGATACGCAGTATTTT.

This chain joins TRBV29-1 and TRBJ2-1, with TRBD2 identical over 11 bases. The ends lost 5 bases at V and 1 base at J; junction bases unmatched: 1. Looked up from germline, CDR1 is SQVTM and CDR2 is ANQGSEA. The CDR3 is 14 amino acids. The CDR3 bases are TGCAGCGTTCGGACTAGCGGGTCCTACAATGAGCAGTTCTTC. Its protein is CSVRTSGSYNEQFF.

This clone was detected only a few times. The V and J genes are TRBV7-3 and TRBJ2-6; D possibly corresponds to TRBD1 (6 bases). The V gene's germline CDR1 is SGHTA and CDR2 FQGTGA. The CDR3 has 17 amino acids. The V end lost 5 bases, the J end lost 0 bases, and 14 bases lay between the germline ends. The CDR3: CASSPLTRGSGANVLTF. Here the CDR3 DNA reads TGTGCCAGCAGCCCACTAACCAGGGGCTCTGGGGCCAACGTCCTGACTTTC.

This chain links TRBV12-5 with TRBJ1-5; 9 nucleotides align to TRBD1. From germline, CDR1 is LGHNT and CDR2 FRNRAP. Trimming at V came to 6 bases and at J to 0 bases, leaving 6 bases not matched to a gene. The CDR3 is made up of 16 amino acids. The CDR3 protein is CASGKGQGYSNQPQHF. The CDR3 nucleotides are TGTGCTAGTGGAAAGGGACAGGGCTATAGCAATCAGCCCCAGCATTTT.

The V gene is TRBV2, the J gene TRBJ2-4; no reliable D call. The germline CDR1 and CDR2 sequences are SNHLY and FYNNEI. Trimming left V 4 bases short and J 5 bases short, with 9 bases between. The CDR3 is made up of 13 amino acids. The CDR3 reads CASSVGQQNIQYF. The CDR3 nucleotides are TGTGCCAGCAGTGTCGGGCAGCAAAACATTCAGTACTTC.

The CDR3 loop is CATSNDRANVLTF. The CDR3 coding sequence is TGTGCCACCAGTAACGACAGGGCCAACGTCCTGACTTTC. The chain has TRBV15 and TRBJ2-6; D call uncertain. The CDR3 contains 13 residues. V lost 6 bases to trimming and J lost 5 bases, with 8 bases between them. Per the germline V gene, CDR1 is LNHNV and CDR2 is YYDKDF (reference sequence).

This clone appeared a few times. The rearrangement links TRBV29-1 to TRBJ2-7; D may match TRBD1 or TRBD2 (5 bases each). There are 14 residues in the CDR3. Germline V lookup: CDR1 SQVTM, CDR2 ANQGSEA. V lost 2 bases to trimming and J lost 2 bases, with 13 bases between them. CDR3 sequence (DNA): TGCAGCGTTGAATCCGGTTTGGGACCCTACGAGCAGTACTTC. Its translation: CSVESGLGPYEQYF.

The chain joins TRBV5-1 to TRBJ2-7; D is undetermined. Trimming shortened V by 2 bases and J by 0 bases, and 15 bases separated the two germline ends. CDR1 is SGHRS and CDR2 is YFSETQ in the germline V gene. This CDR3 comprises 16 residues. In nucleotides, the CDR3 is TGCGCCAGCAGCTTAATGAGCATCCCAAGCTCCTACGAGCAGTACTTC. Translating it yields CASSLMSIPSSYEQYF.

This clone was counted once. The V and J genes are TRBV18 and TRBJ2-1; 8 bases agree with TRBD2. CDR3 length: 16 residues. Unmatched junction bases numbered 10, after V lost 0 bases and J lost 9 bases. Per the germline V gene, CDR1 is KGHSH and CDR2 is LQKENI. CDR3 bases: TGTGCCAGCTCACCACCCCTAGCGGGCTCACGGGGTGAGCAGTTCTTC. This codes for CASSPPLAGSRGEQFF.

V is TRBV7-9 and J is TRBJ1-6; D gene ambiguous. Germline assignment: CDR1 SEHNR and CDR2 FQNEAQ (reference sequence). Trimming pared 7 bases from V and 7 bases from J, leaving 11 bases between. This CDR3 has 13 amino acids. CDR3 loop: CASTPILNSPLHF. CDR3 bases: TGTGCCAGCACCCCCATTTTAAATTCACCCCTCCACTTT.

The chain uses TRBV30 and TRBJ2-5; no clear D gene. The CDR3 is 13 residues long. The V end was cut by 3 bases, the J end by 1 base, with 9 bases between. Per germline, CDR1 GTSNPN and CDR2 SVGIG (reference sequence). The chain's CDR3 is CAWRPPSQETQYF. CDR3 bases: TGTGCCTGGAGACCACCTTCCCAAGAGACCCAGTACTTC.

For the CDR3, the DNA is TGTGCCAGCAGCTCTATCTTGAACACTGAAGCTTTCTTT. Translated: CASSSILNTEAFF. The rearrangement links TRBV5-6 to TRBJ1-1, with no clear D. Trimming removed 3 bases from V and 0 bases from J, with 6 bases in between. The CDR3 is 13 amino acids. Germline assignment: CDR1 SGHDT and CDR2 YYEEEE. The whole variable domain, filled in from reference TRBV5-6 and TRBJ1-1, reads DAGVTQSPTHLIKTRGQQVTLRCSPKSGHDTVSWYQQALGQGPQFIFQYYEEEERQRGNFPDRFSGHQFPNYSSELNVNALLLGDSALYLCASSSILNTEAFFGQGTRLTVV.

A few counts support this clone. The chain couples TRBV5-4 to TRBJ2-5; a possible D gene is TRBD2 (6 bases). The CDR3 length is 13 residues. Germline V gene data show CDR1 as SGHNT and CDR2 as YYREEE (reference sequence). V lost 4 bases and J 2 bases, leaving 9 bases between the germline ends. The CDR3 region has the DNA TGTGCCAGCAGCGCGGGACGGCAAGAGACCCAGTACTTC. This sequence encodes CASSAGRQETQYF.

The rearrangement links TRBV29-1 to TRBJ1-6; 7 nucleotides agree with TRBD1. Trimming removed 4 bases from V and 8 bases from J; junction bases left unmatched: 11. This CDR3 contains 15 residues. CDR1 and CDR2 (germline): SQVTM, ANQGSEA. CDR3 loop: CSVAFPGQHYSPLHF. CDR3 nucleotides: TGCAGCGTTGCTTTCCCGGGACAGCATTATTCACCCCTCCACTTT.

This clone occurred once. The V gene is TRBV30, the J gene TRBJ2-7; the D gene is possibly TRBD1 (6 bases). Germline values: CDR1 GTSNPN, CDR2 SVGIG (reference sequence). V shed 6 bases and J shed 4 bases, with 19 bases lying between them. The CDR3 covers 14 residues. CDR3 protein: CACSRGPESYEQYF. The CDR3, as DNA: TGTGCCTGCAGCAGGGGCCCTGAATCGTACGAGCAGTACTTC.

J is TRBJ2-5 and V is TRBV5-6, with D possibly matching TRBD2 (5 bases). Germline CDR1 reads SGHDT; CDR2 reads YYEEEE. The CDR3 consists of 14 residues. The V and J ends lost 7 bases and 1 base respectively, with 14 bases between them. CDR3 DNA sequence: TGTGCCAGCTATAGCGATGGTCGCCAAGAGACCCAGTACTTC. This translates into CASYSDGRQETQYF.

This clone was seen more than once but under ten times. Other DNA sequences from this sample encode an identical CDR3 as well. The rearrangement links TRBV29-1 to TRBJ1-1; a possible D gene is TRBD1 (5 bases). V lost 4 bases, J lost 0 bases, and 9 bases lay in between. The germline gives CDR1 SQVTM, CDR2 ANQGSEA. The CDR3 runs to 13 residues. The CDR3 sequence is CSVGGGMNTEAFF. CDR3 nucleotide sequence: TGCAGCGTTGGGGGCGGGATGAACACTGAAGCTTTCTTT.

As regards this clone: At one boundary the junction diverges from the germline segment, which might be a read error. This chain joins TRBV20-1 and TRBJ2-5; the match to TRBD2 covers 8 bases. The CDR3 contains 11 residues. Germline assignment: CDR1 DFQATT and CDR2 SNEGSKA (reference sequence). The CDR3 DNA sequence: TGCAGTGCTAGGAAACCGGGACTAGACCACTTC. Protein product: CSARKPGLDHF.

This clone was detected only a few times. This chain joins TRBV9 and TRBJ2-6, with D possibly matching TRBD1 (6 bases). The V gene lost 4 bases and the J gene lost 1 base, with 9 bases spanning the gap. Germline CDR1 is SGDLS and CDR2 is YYNGEE. The length of the CDR3 is 15 residues. This CDR3 reads CASSQQGSGANVLTF. CDR3 nucleotide sequence: TGTGCCAGCAGCCAACAGGGATCTGGGGCCAACGTCCTGACTTTC.

The V call is TRBV6-5, the J call TRBJ2-7; D perhaps matches TRBD2 (6 bases). The CDR3 runs 13 residues. Trimming removed 8 bases from V and 1 base from J, with 12 bases in between. The V gene's germline CDR1 is MNHEY and CDR2 SVGAGI. CDR3 residues: CASHGGVSYEQYF. In nucleotides, the CDR3 is TGTGCCAGCCATGGAGGGGTGTCCTACGAGCAGTACTTC.

The chain links TRBV15 to TRBJ2-1; 7 bases are a match to TRBD1. The CDR3 loop spans 16 amino acids. Germline values: CDR1 LNHNV, CDR2 YYDKDF (reference sequence). V shed 0 bases and J 5 bases; nucleotides not matched to a gene: 7. The CDR3 DNA reads as TGTGCCACCAGCAGAGAGGTACACGGGACAGACAATGAGCAGTTCTTC. Residues: CATSREVHGTDNEQFF.

The chain uses TRBV29-1 and TRBJ2-5; D remains unclear. The CDR3 has 14 residues. Trimming stripped 0 bases from V and 4 bases from J, with 12 bases between. CDR1 and CDR2 from the germline V gene are SQVTM and ANQGSEA. The CDR3 sequence is CSVEDLGRPETQYF. The CDR3 region has the DNA TGCAGCGTTGAAGATCTGGGTAGGCCAGAGACCCAGTACTTC.